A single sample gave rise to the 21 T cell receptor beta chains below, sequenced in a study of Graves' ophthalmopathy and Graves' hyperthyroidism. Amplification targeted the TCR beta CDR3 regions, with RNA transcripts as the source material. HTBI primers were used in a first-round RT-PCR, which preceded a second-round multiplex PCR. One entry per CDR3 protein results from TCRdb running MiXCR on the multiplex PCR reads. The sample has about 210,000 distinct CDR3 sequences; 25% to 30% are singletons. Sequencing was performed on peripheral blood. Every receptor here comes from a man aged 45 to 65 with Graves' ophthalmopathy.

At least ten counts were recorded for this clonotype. CDR3 nucleotides: TGTGCCAGTAGTATAGATGGGACAGGAGCCAATCAGCCCCAGCATTTT. Translation: CASSIDGTGANQPQHF. The V gene is TRBV19, the J gene TRBJ1-5; 8 bases fit TRBD1. The CDR3 extends over 16 amino acids. Per the germline V gene, CDR1 is LNHDA and CDR2 is SQIVND (reference sequence). The ends lost 0 bases at V and 3 bases at J; junction bases unmatched: 4. Together with reference TRBV19 and TRBJ1-5, the CDR3 gives the full variable domain: DGGITQSPKYLFRKEGQNVTLSCEQNLNHDAMYWYRQDPGQGLRLIYYSQIVNDFQKGDIAEGYSVSREKKESFPLTVTSAQKNPTAFYLCASSIDGTGANQPQHFGDGTRLSIL.

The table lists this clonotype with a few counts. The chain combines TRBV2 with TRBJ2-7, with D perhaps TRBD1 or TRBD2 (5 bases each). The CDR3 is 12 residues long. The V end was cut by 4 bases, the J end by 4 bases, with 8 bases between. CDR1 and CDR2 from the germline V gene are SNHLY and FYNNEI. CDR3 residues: CASSGDAYEQYF. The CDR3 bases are TGTGCCAGCAGTGGGGACGCATACGAGCAGTACTTC.

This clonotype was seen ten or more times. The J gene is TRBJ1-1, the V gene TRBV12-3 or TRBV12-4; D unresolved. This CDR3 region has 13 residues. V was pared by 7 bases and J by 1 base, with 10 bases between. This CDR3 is CASKLGSNTEAFF. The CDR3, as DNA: TGTGCCAGCAAGTTGGGGTCGAACACTGAAGCTTTCTTT.

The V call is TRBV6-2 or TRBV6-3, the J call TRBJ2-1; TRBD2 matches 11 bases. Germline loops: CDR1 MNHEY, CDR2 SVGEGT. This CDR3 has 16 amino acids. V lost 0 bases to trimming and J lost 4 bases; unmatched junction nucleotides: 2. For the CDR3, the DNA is TGTGCCAGCAGTTACTCGGTAGCGGGAGGGTACAATGAGCAGTTCTTC. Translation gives CASSYSVAGGYNEQFF.

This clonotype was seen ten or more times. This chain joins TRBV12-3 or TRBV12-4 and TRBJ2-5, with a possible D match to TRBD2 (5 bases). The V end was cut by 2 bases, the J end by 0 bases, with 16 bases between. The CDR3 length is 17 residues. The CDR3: CASSLYVGMRDQETQYF. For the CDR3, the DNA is TGTGCCAGCAGTTTATATGTAGGGATGAGGGACCAAGAGACCCAGTACTTC.

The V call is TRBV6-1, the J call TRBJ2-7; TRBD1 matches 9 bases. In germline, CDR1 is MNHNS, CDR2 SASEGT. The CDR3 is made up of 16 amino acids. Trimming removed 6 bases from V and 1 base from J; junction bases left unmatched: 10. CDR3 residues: CASRQNSGTGSYEQYF. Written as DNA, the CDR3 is TGTGCCAGCAGACAAAACTCCGGGACAGGGTCCTACGAGCAGTACTTC.

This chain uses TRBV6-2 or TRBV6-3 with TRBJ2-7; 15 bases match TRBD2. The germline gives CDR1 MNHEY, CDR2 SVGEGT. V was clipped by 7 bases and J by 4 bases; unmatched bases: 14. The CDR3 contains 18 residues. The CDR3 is CASNTNGLAGGDEYEQYF. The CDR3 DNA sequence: TGTGCCAGCAACACCAATGGACTAGCGGGAGGGGACGAGTACGAGCAGTACTTC.

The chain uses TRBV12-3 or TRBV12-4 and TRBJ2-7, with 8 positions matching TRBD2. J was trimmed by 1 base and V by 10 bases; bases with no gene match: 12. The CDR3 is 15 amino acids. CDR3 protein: CAILGSGSNSYEQYF. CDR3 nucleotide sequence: TGTGCCATCTTAGGGAGCGGGAGTAATTCCTACGAGCAGTACTTC.

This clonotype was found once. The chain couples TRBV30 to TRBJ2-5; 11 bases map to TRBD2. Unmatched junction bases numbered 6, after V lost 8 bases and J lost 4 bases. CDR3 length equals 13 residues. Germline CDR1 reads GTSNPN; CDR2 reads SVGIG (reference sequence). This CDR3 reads CAVAGGRGETQYF. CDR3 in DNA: TGTGCCGTAGCGGGAGGGCGGGGAGAGACCCAGTACTTC.

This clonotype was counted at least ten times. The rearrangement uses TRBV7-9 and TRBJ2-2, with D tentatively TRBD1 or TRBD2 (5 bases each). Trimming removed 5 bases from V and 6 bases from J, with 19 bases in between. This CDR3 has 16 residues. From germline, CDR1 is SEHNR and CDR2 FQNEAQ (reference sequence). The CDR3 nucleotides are TGTGCCAGCAGCCCTTATCAGGGACCCGACGCCGGGGAGCTGTTTTTT. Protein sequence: CASSPYQGPDAGELFF. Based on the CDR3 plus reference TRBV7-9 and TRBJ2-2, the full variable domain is DTGVSQNPRHKITKRGQNVTFRCDPISEHNRLYWYRQTLGQGPEFLTYFQNEAQLEKSRLLSDRFSAERPKGSFSTLEIQRTEQGDSAMYLCASSPYQGPDAGELFFGEGSRLTVL.

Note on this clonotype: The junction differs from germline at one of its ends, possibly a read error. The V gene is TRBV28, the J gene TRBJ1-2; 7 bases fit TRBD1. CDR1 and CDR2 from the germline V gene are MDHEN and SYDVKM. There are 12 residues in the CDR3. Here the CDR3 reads CASRQGYYSYTF. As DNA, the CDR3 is TGTGCCAGCCGACAGGGATACTATAGCTACACCTTC.

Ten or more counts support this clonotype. The CDR3 is CASRGGSYSNQPQHF. In DNA form, the CDR3 reads TGTGCCAGTAGAGGGGGGTCCTATTCCAATCAGCCCCAGCATTTT. This rearrangement joins TRBV19 to TRBJ1-5, with D possibly TRBD1 on 6 matching bases. CDR3 length: 15 amino acids. Trimming took 6 bases from V and 3 from J, leaving 15 bases between them. The germline V gene encodes CDR1 LNHDA and CDR2 SQIVND (reference sequence).

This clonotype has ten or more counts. CDR3 bases: TGTGCCAGCAGTGACATGGCCTCCTACGAGCAGTACTTC. It codes for CASSDMASYEQYF. The chain combines TRBV12-3 or TRBV12-4 with TRBJ2-7; D uncertain. V was pared by 5 bases and J by 0 bases, with 8 bases between. This CDR3 has 13 amino acids.

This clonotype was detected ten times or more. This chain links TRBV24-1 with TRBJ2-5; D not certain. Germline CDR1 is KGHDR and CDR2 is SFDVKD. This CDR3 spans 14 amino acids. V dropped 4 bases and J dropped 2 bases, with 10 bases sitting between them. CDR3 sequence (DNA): TGTGCCACCAGTGACTCACTTACACAAGAGACCCAGTACTTC. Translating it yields CATSDSLTQETQYF.

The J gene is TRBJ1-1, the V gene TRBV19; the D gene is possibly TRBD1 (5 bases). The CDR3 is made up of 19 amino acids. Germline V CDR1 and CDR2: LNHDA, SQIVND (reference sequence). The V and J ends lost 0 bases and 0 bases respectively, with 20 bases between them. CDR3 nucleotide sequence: TGTGCCAGTAGTATAGAGGGAGGGGACGTGATGGAACTGAACACTGAAGCTTTCTTT. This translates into CASSIEGGDVMELNTEAFF.

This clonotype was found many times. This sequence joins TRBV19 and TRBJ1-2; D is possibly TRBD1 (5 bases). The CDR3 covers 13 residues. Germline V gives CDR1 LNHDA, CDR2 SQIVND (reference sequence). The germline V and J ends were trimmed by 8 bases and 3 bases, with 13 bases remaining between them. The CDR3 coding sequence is TGTGCCAGTCGCAGGGAAGGGGACTATGGCTACACCTTC. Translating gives CASRREGDYGYTF.

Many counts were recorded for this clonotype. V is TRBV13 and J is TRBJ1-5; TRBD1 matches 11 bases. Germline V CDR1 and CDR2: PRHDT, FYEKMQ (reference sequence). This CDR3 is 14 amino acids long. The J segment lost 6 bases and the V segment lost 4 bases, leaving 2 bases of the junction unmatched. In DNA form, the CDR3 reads TGTGCCAGCAGCTCGGGGACAGGGGGTCAGCCCCAGCATTTT. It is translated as CASSSGTGGQPQHF.

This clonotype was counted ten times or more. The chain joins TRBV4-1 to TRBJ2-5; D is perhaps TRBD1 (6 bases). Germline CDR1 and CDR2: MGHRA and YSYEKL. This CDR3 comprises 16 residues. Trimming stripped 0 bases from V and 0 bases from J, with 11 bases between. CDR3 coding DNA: TGCGCCAGCAGCCAAGATCACCAGGGGAACCAAGAGACCCAGTACTTC. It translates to CASSQDHQGNQETQYF.

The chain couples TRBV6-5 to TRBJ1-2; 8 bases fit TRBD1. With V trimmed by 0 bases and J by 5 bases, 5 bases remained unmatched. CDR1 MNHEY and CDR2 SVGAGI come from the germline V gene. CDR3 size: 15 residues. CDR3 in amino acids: CASSYSQGASYGYTF. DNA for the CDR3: TGTGCCAGCAGTTACTCCCAGGGGGCATCTTATGGCTACACCTTC.

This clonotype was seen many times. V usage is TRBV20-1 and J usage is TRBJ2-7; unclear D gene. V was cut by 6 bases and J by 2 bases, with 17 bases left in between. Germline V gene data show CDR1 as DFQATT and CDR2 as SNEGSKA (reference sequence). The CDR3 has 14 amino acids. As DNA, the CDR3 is TGCAGTGCGAGTCGGCCCCCGACCCCCTACGAGCAGTACTTC. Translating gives CSASRPPTPYEQYF.

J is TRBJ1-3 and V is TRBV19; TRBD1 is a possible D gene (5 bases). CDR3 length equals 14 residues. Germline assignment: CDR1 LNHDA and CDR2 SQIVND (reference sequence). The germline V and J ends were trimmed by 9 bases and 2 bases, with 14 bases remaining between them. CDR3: CASSQGSTGNTIYF. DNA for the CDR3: TGTGCCAGCTCCCAGGGTTCCACTGGAAACACCATATATTTT. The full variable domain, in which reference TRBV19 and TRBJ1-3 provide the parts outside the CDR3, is DGGITQSPKYLFRKEGQNVTLSCEQNLNHDAMYWYRQDPGQGLRLIYYSQIVNDFQKGDIAEGYSVSREKKESFPLTVTSAQKNPTAFYLCASSQGSTGNTIYFGEGSWLTVV.